This T cell receptor beta chain was recovered during a study of blood T cell repertoires in COVID-19. At the level of the study: PBMCs, B-cell-depleted T cells, or T cells were the source of the cDNA or gDNA that made up the material.

The table lists this clone with a count of one. A read error is likely, as this CDR3 ends without the conserved phenylalanine or tryptophan. The DNA is omitted, as the CDR3 cannot be located on it reliably, and the CDR3 follows TCRdb's listing. Sequenced by immunoSEQ multiplex PCR; TCRdb stores in-frame clones only, minus some. The sample has some 300,000 clones; 89% are singletons. The CDR3 length is 13 residues, termini included. CDR1 and CDR2 from the germline V gene are MGHRA and YSYEKL. The receptor comes from a woman in her 30s with COVID-19, enrolled during active disease. Sequencing was done on a sample of peripheral blood. The rearrangement links TRBV4-1 to TRBJ1-1; TRBD1 is taken as the D call from the table, unchecked against the DNA. The CDR3 spells CASSHLVGDRRNI.